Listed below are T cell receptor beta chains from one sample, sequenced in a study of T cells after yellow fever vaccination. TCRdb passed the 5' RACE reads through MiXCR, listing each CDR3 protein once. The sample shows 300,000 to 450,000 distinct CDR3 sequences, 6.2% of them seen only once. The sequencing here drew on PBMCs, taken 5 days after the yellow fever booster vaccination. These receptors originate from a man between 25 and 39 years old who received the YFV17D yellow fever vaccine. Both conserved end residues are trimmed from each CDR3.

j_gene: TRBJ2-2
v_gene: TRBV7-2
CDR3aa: ASSLHRGQSGELF

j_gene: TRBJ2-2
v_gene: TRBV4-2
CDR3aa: ASSQGWASGSSGELF

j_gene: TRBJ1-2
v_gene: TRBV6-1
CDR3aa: ASIGGSDYGYT

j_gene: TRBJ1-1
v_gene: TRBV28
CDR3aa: ASSSTPRVAF

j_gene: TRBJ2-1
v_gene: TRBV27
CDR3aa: ASRGGDSYNEQF

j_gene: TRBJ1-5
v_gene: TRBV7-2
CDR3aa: ASSSTSNQPQH

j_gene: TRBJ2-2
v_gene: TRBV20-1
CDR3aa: SLEGQGVVGELF

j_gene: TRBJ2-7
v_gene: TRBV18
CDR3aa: ASSPGPRYEQY

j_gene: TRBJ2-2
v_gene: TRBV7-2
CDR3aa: ASRPTGAGGELF

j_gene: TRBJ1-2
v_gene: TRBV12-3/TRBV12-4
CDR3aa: ASSFQGGHGYT

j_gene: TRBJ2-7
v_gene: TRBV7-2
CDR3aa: ASSLDTGRSSYEQY

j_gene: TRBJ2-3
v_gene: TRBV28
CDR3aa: ASKSGGSTDTQY

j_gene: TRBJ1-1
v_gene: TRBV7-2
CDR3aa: ASSLGVTSEAF

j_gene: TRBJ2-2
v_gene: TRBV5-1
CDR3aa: ASSSTGLASTGELF

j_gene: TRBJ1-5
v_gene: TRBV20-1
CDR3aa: SARTPNQPQH

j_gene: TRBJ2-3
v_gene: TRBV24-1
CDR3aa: ATSSQAGADTQY